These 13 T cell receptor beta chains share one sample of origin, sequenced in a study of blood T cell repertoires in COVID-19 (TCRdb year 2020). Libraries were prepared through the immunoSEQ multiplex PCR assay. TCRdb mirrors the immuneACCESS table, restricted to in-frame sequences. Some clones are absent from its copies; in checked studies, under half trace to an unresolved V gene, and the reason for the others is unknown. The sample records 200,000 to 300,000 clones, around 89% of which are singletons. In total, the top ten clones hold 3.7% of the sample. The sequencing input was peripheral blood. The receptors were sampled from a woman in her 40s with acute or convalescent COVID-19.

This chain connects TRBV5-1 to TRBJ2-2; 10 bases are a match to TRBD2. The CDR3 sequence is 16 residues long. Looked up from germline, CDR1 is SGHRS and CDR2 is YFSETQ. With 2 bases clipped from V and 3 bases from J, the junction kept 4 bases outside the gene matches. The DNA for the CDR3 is TGCGCCAGCAGCTTTGCCCTAGCGGGGGACACCGGGGAGCTGTTTTTT. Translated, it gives CASSFALAGDTGELFF.

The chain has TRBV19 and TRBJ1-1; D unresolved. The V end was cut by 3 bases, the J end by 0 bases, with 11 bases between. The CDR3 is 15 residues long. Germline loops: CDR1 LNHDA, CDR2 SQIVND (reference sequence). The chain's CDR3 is CASSMGPPMNTEAFF. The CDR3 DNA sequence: TGTGCCAGTAGTATGGGCCCTCCCATGAACACTGAAGCTTTCTTT.

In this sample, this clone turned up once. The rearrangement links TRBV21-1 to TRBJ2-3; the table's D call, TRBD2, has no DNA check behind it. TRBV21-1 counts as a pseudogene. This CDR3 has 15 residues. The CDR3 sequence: CASSKVRVSTDTQYF. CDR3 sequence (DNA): TGTGCCAGCAGCAAAGTTCGGGTTAGCACAGATACGCAGTATTTT.

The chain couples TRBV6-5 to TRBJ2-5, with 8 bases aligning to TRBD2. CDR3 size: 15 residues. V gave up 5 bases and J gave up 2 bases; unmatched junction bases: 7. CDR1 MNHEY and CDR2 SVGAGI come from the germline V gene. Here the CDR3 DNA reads TGTGCCAGCAGTCCCACTAGCGGAGGACAAGAGACCCAGTACTTC. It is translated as CASSPTSGGQETQYF.

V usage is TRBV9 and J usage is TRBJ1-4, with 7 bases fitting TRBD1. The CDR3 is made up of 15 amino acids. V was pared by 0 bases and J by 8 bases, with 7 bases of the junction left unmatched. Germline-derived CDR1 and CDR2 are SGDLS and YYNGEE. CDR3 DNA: TGTGCCAGCAGCGTAGCTGGAGGGGGCGAAGAAAAACTGTTTTTT. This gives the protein CASSVAGGGEEKLFF.

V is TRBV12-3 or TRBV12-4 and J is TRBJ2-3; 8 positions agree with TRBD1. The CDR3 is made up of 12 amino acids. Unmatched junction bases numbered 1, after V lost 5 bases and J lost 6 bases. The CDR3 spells CASSRDRDTQYF. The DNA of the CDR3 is TGTGCCAGCAGTCGGGACAGGGATACGCAGTATTTT.

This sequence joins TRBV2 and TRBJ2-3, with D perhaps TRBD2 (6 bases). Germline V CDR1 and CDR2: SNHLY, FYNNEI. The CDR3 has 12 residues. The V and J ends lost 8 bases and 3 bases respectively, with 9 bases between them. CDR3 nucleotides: TGTGCCAGCCTCGGGACTACAGATACGCAGTATTTT. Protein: CASLGTTDTQYF.

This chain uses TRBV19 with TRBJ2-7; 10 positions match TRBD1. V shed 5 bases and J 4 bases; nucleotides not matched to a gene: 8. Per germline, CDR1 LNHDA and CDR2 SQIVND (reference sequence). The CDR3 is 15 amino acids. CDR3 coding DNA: TGTGCCAGTAGTCCTCGGACAGGGGGTCAGTACGAGCAGTACGTC. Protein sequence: CASSPRTGGQYEQYV.

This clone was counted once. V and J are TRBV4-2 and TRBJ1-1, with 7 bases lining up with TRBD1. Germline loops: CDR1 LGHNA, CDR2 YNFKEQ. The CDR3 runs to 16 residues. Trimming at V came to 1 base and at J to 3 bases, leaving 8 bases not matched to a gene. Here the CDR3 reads CASSQAGKRGHTEAFF. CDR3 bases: TGTGCCAGCAGCCAAGCCGGAAAAAGGGGGCACACTGAAGCTTTCTTT.

The CDR3 sequence: CASSEPGENYGYTF. The DNA for the CDR3 is TGTGCCAGCAGTGAGCCAGGGGAAAACTATGGCTACACCTTC. The chain links TRBV25-1 to TRBJ1-2, with D tentatively TRBD1 (6 bases). V lost 3 bases, J lost 2 bases, and 10 bases lay in between. Germline CDR1 reads MGHDK; CDR2 reads SYGVNS. There are 14 residues in the CDR3.

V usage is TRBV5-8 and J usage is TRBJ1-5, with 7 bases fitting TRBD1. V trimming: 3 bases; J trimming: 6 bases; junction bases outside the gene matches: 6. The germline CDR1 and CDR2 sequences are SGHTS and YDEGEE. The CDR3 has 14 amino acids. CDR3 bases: TGTGCCAGCAGCTCCAGACAGGGAGGTCAGCCCCAGCATTTT. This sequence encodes CASSSRQGGQPQHF. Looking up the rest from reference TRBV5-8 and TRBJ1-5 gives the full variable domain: EAGVTQSPTHLIKTRGQQATLRCSPISGHTSVYWYQQALGLGLQFLLWYDEGEERNRGNFPPRFSGRQFPNYSSELNVNALELEDSALYLCASSSRQGGQPQHFGDGTRLSIL.

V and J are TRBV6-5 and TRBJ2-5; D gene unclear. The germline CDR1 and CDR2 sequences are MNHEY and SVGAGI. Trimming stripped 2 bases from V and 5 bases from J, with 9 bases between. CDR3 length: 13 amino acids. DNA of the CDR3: TGTGCCAGCAGTTACACGGCAGGCGAGACCCAGTACTTC. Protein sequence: CASSYTAGETQYF.

CDR3 in amino acids: CASSDLRRGGGETQYF. The CDR3 DNA follows: TGCGCCAGCAGTGACCTACGGCGGGGGGGCGGGGAGACCCAGTACTTC. The V and J genes are TRBV10-2 and TRBJ2-5; TRBD2 aligns across 9 bases. Germline loops: CDR1 WSHSY, CDR2 SAAADI. CDR3 size: 16 residues. V lost 3 bases, J lost 5 bases, and 10 bases stayed unmatched.